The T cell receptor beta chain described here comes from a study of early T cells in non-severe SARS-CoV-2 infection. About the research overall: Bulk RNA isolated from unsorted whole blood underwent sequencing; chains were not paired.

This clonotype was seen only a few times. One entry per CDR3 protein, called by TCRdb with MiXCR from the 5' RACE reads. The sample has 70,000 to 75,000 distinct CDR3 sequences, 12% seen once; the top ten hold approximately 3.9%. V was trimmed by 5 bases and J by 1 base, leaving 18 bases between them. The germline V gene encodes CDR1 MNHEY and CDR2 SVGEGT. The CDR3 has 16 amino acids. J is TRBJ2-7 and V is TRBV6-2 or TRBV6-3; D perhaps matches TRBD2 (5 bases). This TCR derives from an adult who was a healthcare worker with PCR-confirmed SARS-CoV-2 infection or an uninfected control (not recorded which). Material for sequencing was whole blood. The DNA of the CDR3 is TGTGCCAGCAGTCCCGGACTGGGCCGTGCGTCCTACGAGCAGTACTTC. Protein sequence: CASSPGLGRASYEQYF.